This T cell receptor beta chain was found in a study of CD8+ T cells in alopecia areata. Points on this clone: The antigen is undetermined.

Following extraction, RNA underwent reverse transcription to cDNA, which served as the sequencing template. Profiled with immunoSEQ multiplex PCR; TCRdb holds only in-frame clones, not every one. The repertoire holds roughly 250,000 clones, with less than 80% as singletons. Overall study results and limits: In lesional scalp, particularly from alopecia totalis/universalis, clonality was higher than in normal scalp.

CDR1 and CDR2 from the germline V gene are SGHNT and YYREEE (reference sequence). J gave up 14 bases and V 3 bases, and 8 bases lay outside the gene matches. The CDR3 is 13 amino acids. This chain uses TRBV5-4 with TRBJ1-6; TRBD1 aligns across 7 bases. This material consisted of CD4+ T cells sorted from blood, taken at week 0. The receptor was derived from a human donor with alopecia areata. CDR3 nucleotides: TGTGCCAGCAGCTCGGACAGGAAGGCATCCCTCCACTTT. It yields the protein CASSSDRKASLHF.